This is a list of T cell receptor beta chains from one sample in a study of T cells after yellow fever vaccination. In TCRdb, the 5' RACE reads were re-called with MiXCR into one record per CDR3 protein. The sample records approximately 110,000 distinct CDR3 sequences, 7.4% being singletons. This specimen was CD4+ T cells sorted from PBMCs, taken 10 days after the first yellow fever vaccination. Source of these receptors: a man younger than 35 who received the YFV17D yellow fever vaccine. Each CDR3 is given with its conserved first and last residue. A D gene is named only where the DNA matches it firmly. Only some rows state a clone size, as once, few, many or a class for expanded clones.

15 few . TRBJ2-7 TRBV7-2 TGTGCCAGCAGCTTCGATCCACAGAGCTCCTACGAGCAGTACTTC CASSFDPQSSYEQYF
13 many . TRBJ2-7 TRBV12-3/TRBV12-4 TGTGCCAGCACCCGGACAGAACGAGATGGGCAGTACTTC CASTRTERDGQYF
14 few TRBD1 TRBJ2-3 TRBV16 TGTGCCAGCAGCCAAAACAGGGGAACAGATACGCAGTATTTT CASSQNRGTDTQYF
15 many . TRBJ1-6 TRBV18 TGTGCCAGCTCGATTACACCGGGAGAGAATTCACCCCTCCACTTT CASSITPGENSPLHF
16 many . TRBJ1-6 TRBV4-3 TGCGCCAGCAGCCAAGCGTTGCAGGGGAGTAATTCACCCCTCCACTTT CASSQALQGSNSPLHF
13 many . TRBJ2-1 TRBV7-6 TGTGCCAGCAGCTTAGGGCAGCTGAATGAGCAGTTCTTC CASSLGQLNEQFF
13 many . TRBJ2-1 TRBV20-1 TGCAGTGCTATGACGACTATCATAAATGAGCAGTTCTTC CSAMTTIINEQFF
12 many . TRBJ2-7 TRBV21-1 TGTGCCAGCCCCACGTGGGGCTACGAGCAGTACTTC CASPTWGYEQYF
14 many . TRBJ2-3 TRBV18 TGTGCCAGCTCACCCGCAGGGGACACAGATACGCAGTATTTT CASSPAGDTDTQYF
13 many . TRBJ2-2 TRBV20-1 TGCAGTGCCCGCATCGACAGTTCCGGGGAGCTGTTTTTT CSARIDSSGELFF
13 . . TRBJ2-5 TRBV7-2 TGTGCCAGCAGAGGCTACTTAGGGGAGACCCAGTACTTC CASRGYLGETQYF
14 many . TRBJ1-1 TRBV6-1 TGTGCCAGCAACACCGGGGGGTCGAACACTGAAGCTTTCTTT CASNTGGSNTEAFF
15 many . TRBJ1-1 TRBV6-5 TGTGCCAGCAGGGGGTCCGCCGGCAGACCCACTGAAGCTTTCTTT CASRGSAGRPTEAFF
15 many TRBD2 TRBJ2-7 TRBV4-3 TGCGCCAGCAGCCAAGATTTGGCGGGGGAATACGAGCAGTACTTC CASSQDLAGEYEQYF
15 . . TRBJ1-1 TRBV11-2 TGTGCCAGCAGCTTAGTTAAGGGTGGGGGCACTGAAGCTTTCTTT CASSLVKGGGTEAFF
16 . TRBD1 TRBJ2-5 TRBV5-1 TGCGCCAGCAGCTTGATCGGGACAGGGTCTGGGGAGACCCAGTACTTC CASSLIGTGSGETQYF
12 many . TRBJ2-5 TRBV20-1 TGCAGTGCTGTAAAATCGGGAGAGACCCAGTACTTC CSAVKSGETQYF
14 many TRBD1 TRBJ2-4 TRBV6-2/TRBV6-3 TGTGCCAGCAGTTACTTGGGACAGGCAAACATTCAGTACTTC CASSYLGQANIQYF
17 few . TRBJ2-2 TRBV14 TGTGCCAGCAGCCCAACAGCCGGAGTTACTAGAACCGGGGAGCTGTTTTTT CASSPTAGVTRTGELFF
14 many . TRBJ2-3 TRBV6-1 TGTGCCAGCAGTGTCCCTCTTGGGCGGGATACGCAGTATTTT CASSVPLGRDTQYF
16 . . TRBJ2-7 TRBV7-9 TGTGCCAGCAGCTTAGTTGGAGGGGCCTCCTCCTACGAGCAGTACTTC CASSLVGGASSYEQYF
17 many . TRBJ2-2 TRBV6-5 TGTGCCAGCAGTTATTCCCCGAGACCCAGCCACACCGGGGAGCTGTTTTTT CASSYSPRPSHTGELFF
15 few . TRBJ1-5 TRBV5-1 TGCGCCAGCAGCTTGAATACCGGCTTCAATCAGCCCCAGCATTTT CASSLNTGFNQPQHF